These 16 T cell receptor beta chains share one sample of origin, sequenced in a study of blood T cell repertoires in COVID-19. Using immunoSEQ multiplex PCR, the repertoire was profiled, and TCRdb retains in-frame clones only, with some absent. The sample lists fewer than 90,000 clones, nearly 95% occurring once. Sequenced sample: peripheral blood. The source of these receptors is a human donor with active COVID-19. The donor label of this sample is uncertain.

J is TRBJ2-6 and V is TRBV18; possible D gene TRBD2, 6 bases. The ends were cut back, 6 bases at V and 1 base at J, with 10 bases in the middle. The germline V gene encodes CDR1 KGHSH and CDR2 LQKENI. The CDR3 runs to 15 residues. Here the CDR3 DNA reads TGTGCCAGCTCCATACGGGGGTCTGGGGCCAACGTCCTGACTTTC. Translated: CASSIRGSGANVLTF.

This clone was seen once. This sequence joins TRBV5-6 and TRBJ2-3; D remains unclear. The CDR3 spans 15 residues. Germline-derived CDR1 and CDR2 are SGHDT and YYEEEE. The ends were cut back, 0 bases at V and 1 base at J, with 9 bases in the middle. CDR3 sequence: CASSLVSQGTDTQYF. CDR3 sequence (DNA): TGTGCCAGCAGCTTGGTTAGTCAGGGCACAGATACGCAGTATTTT.

This CDR3 is CSASSGQGGYGYTF. DNA for the CDR3: TGCAGTGCTAGTTCGGGACAGGGTGGATATGGCTACACCTTC. The genes are TRBV20-1 and TRBJ1-2, with 9 bases that match TRBD1. The trim removed 3 bases at V and 5 bases at J, leaving 7 bases unmatched. This CDR3 has 14 amino acids. CDR1 and CDR2 from the germline V gene are DFQATT and SNEGSKA (reference sequence).

The V gene is TRBV29-1, the J gene TRBJ2-6, with TRBD1 matching over 11 bases. From germline, CDR1 is SQVTM and CDR2 ANQGSEA. The CDR3 extends over 18 amino acids. The junction had 9 bases not matched to a gene; V was cut back by 3 bases and J by 2 bases. The CDR3 region is CSVERGTGGSAGANVLTF. DNA for the CDR3: TGCAGCGTTGAGCGGGGGACAGGGGGTTCCGCTGGGGCCAACGTCCTGACTTTC.

The genes are TRBV9 and TRBJ2-7; 9 bases fit TRBD1. Germline loops: CDR1 SGDLS, CDR2 YYNGEE. The V gene end was trimmed by 0 bases and the J gene end by 2 bases; junction bases not matched to a gene: 6. The CDR3 sequence is 16 residues long. CDR3 nucleotides: TGTGCCAGCAGCGTAGAAGGGGACAGGGCACCCTACGAGCAGTACTTC. Protein product: CASSVEGDRAPYEQYF. Together with reference TRBV9 and TRBJ2-7, the CDR3 gives the full variable domain: DSGVTQTPKHLITATGQRVTLRCSPRSGDLSVYWYQQSLDQGLQFLIQYYNGEERAKGNILERFSAQQFPDLHSELNLSSLELGDSALYFCASSVEGDRAPYEQYFGPGTRLTVT.

This clone came up once. The rearrangement uses TRBV2 and TRBJ2-3, with 8 positions matching TRBD2. The CDR3 consists of 16 residues. The V and J ends lost 5 bases and 2 bases, in that order; junction bases with no gene match: 9. The germline V gene encodes CDR1 SNHLY and CDR2 FYNNEI. This CDR3 is CASSQTSGGSTDTQYF. CDR3 DNA sequence: TGTGCCAGCAGTCAAACTAGCGGAGGGTCCACAGATACGCAGTATTTT.

The chain is built from TRBV28 and TRBJ1-2; 7 bases match TRBD1. The CDR3 covers 16 residues. CDR1 and CDR2 from the germline V gene are MDHEN and SYDVKM. V was pared by 4 bases and J by 9 bases, with 17 bases of the junction left unmatched. CDR3 nucleotides: TGTGCCAGCAGTTACCTAACCTCGACAGGGATACTTAGCTACACCTTC. Translation: CASSYLTSTGILSYTF.

V is TRBV5-1 and J is TRBJ2-1; the match to TRBD2 covers 7 bases. Per the germline V gene, CDR1 is SGHRS and CDR2 is YFSETQ. The CDR3 consists of 16 residues. V was clipped by 4 bases and J by 9 bases; unmatched bases: 16. The CDR3 DNA reads TGCGCCAGCAGCCCCGGGCTAGCGGTTACCCCCCGTGAGCAGTTCTTC. This gives the protein CASSPGLAVTPREQFF. The whole variable domain, remainder taken from reference TRBV5-1 and TRBJ2-1, is KAGVTQTPRYLIKTRGQQVTLSCSPISGHRSVSWYQQTPGQGLQFLFEYFSETQRNKGNFPGRFSGRQFSNSRSEMNVSTLELGDSALYLCASSPGLAVTPREQFFGPGTRLTVL.

This clone was detected once. The CDR3 sequence is CASSYEGRTSGDLLNTGELFF. CDR3 coding DNA: TGTGCCAGCAGTTATGAGGGCCGGACTAGCGGAGATCTCCTTAACACCGGGGAGCTGTTTTTT. The chain uses TRBV6-2 or TRBV6-3 and TRBJ2-2; 10 bases fit TRBD2. The CDR3 covers 21 residues. V gave up 3 bases and J gave up 2 bases; unmatched junction bases: 18. CDR1 MNHEY and CDR2 SVGEGT come from the germline V gene.

The J gene is TRBJ2-7, the V gene TRBV7-9; D might be TRBD2 (5 bases). Trimming stripped 5 bases from V and 7 bases from J, with 18 bases between. This CDR3 is built from 14 residues. Germline loops: CDR1 SEHNR, CDR2 FQNEAQ (reference sequence). CDR3: CASSPPTGSEEQYF. The CDR3 DNA follows: TGTGCCAGCAGCCCCCCGACGGGGTCTGAGGAGCAGTACTTC. The variable domain in full, with the rest retrieved from reference TRBV7-9 and TRBJ2-7, is DTGVSQNPRHKITKRGQNVTFRCDPISEHNRLYWYRQTLGQGPEFLTYFQNEAQLEKSRLLSDRFSAERPKGSFSTLEIQRTEQGDSAMYLCASSPPTGSEEQYFGPGTRLTVT.

The V gene is TRBV2, the J gene TRBJ1-1; perhaps TRBD1 as D (5 bases). Germline V gene sequence: CDR1 SNHLY, CDR2 FYNNEI. Trimming cost V 6 bases and J 4 bases, with 12 bases left between them. There are 13 residues in the CDR3. The CDR3 DNA reads TGTGCCAGCAGGAATCAGGGACTCACTGAAGCTTTCTTT. Translation gives CASRNQGLTEAFF.

V is TRBV5-1 and J is TRBJ2-1; TRBD1 aligns across 10 bases. J gave up 9 bases and V 4 bases, and 16 bases lay outside the gene matches. CDR3 length equals 17 residues. Germline CDR1 and CDR2: SGHRS and YFSETQ. As DNA, the CDR3 is TGCGCCAGCAGCCAACTGACCGGGACAGGGGAGACTAGTGAGCAGTTCTTC. Encoded protein: CASSQLTGTGETSEQFF. The full variable domain, with the rest looked up from reference TRBV5-1 and TRBJ2-1, is KAGVTQTPRYLIKTRGQQVTLSCSPISGHRSVSWYQQTPGQGLQFLFEYFSETQRNKGNFPGRFSGRQFSNSRSEMNVSTLELGDSALYLCASSQLTGTGETSEQFFGPGTRLTVL.

This sequence joins TRBV4-1 and TRBJ2-6; 8 bases fit TRBD1. The length of the CDR3 is 17 residues. Trimming removed 0 bases from V and 2 bases from J; junction bases left unmatched: 3. CDR1 and CDR2 (germline): MGHRA, YSYEKL. CDR3 protein: CASSQDRGLTGANVLTF. Written as DNA, the CDR3 is TGCGCCAGCAGCCAAGACAGGGGGCTCACTGGGGCCAACGTCCTGACTTTC.

This clone was observed a single time. The J gene is TRBJ2-7, the V gene TRBV27, with 10 bases aligning to TRBD2. CDR1 is MNHEY and CDR2 is SMNVEV in the germline V gene (reference sequence). The V and J ends lost 6 bases and 3 bases, in that order; junction bases with no gene match: 8. CDR3 size: 15 residues. CDR3 region: CASRVAGGVGYEQYF. In DNA, the CDR3 is TGTGCCAGCAGGGTAGCGGGAGGTGTCGGCTACGAGCAGTACTTC.

V usage is TRBV28 and J usage is TRBJ1-4; D might be TRBD1 (5 bases). Trimming took off 7 bases at V and 6 bases at J, with 15 bases between the two ends. In germline, CDR1 is MDHEN, CDR2 SYDVKM. The CDR3 consists of 14 residues. The CDR3 loop reads CASIPWAGYEKLFF. The CDR3 DNA sequence: TGTGCCAGCATTCCCTGGGCAGGGTATGAAAAACTGTTTTTT.

This rearrangement joins TRBV11-3 to TRBJ1-2; 7 bases are a match to TRBD1. CDR1 and CDR2 (germline): SGHNT, YENEEA. V dropped 4 bases and J dropped 7; count of bases not matched to a gene: 9. CDR3 length: 14 amino acids. The CDR3 sequence is CASSSRDRGSGYTF. Written as DNA, the CDR3 is TGTGCCAGCAGCTCCCGGGACAGAGGATCTGGCTACACCTTC.